This TCR beta chain was observed in a study of blood T cell repertoires in COVID-19. Produced via immunoSEQ multiplex PCR; TCRdb's table is partial and in-frame only. The sample yields about 300,000 clones, around 84% seen once. Trimming shortened V by 1 base and J by 4 bases, and 10 bases separated the two germline ends. This CDR3 is 14 amino acids long. CDR1 and CDR2 from the germline V gene are SGHNT and YYREEE (reference sequence). The origin of this receptor is a human donor with COVID-19, enrolled during active disease. The donor label of this sample is uncertain. Sequenced input: peripheral blood. The chain couples TRBV5-4 to TRBJ2-3; D remains unclear. CDR3 bases: TGTGCCAGCAGCTTGCTAAGAAACTCAGATACGCAGTATTTT. The encoded protein is CASSLLRNSDTQYF.